This T cell receptor beta chain derives from a study of blood T cell repertoires in COVID-19. Whole-study context: The samples span acute and convalescent COVID-19 from the United States, Italy and Spain. Sources were T cells, B-cell-depleted T cells, or PBMCs; the material itself was cDNA or gDNA.

The CDR3 runs to 14 residues. V dropped 1 base and J dropped 4; count of bases not matched to a gene: 4. The germline gives CDR1 MNHEY, CDR2 SVGAGI. Authors' data handling: For nucleated cells, counts were estimated from reference gene primer amplification. Using immunoSEQ multiplex PCR, the repertoire was profiled, and TCRdb retains in-frame clones only, with some absent. The V and J calls and the clone size are those of that table, but D and trimming were determined from the DNA. The profile covers 250,000 or so clones, with 86% appearing a single time and around 3% taken by the ten largest. The sequence derives from a woman in her twenties or thirties with active or convalescent COVID-19. The specimen sequenced was peripheral blood. The V and J genes are TRBV6-5 and TRBJ2-7, with TRBD2 identical over 7 bases. The CDR3 DNA is TGTGCCAGCAGTTACTGGCGGGGGAGTTACGAGCAGTACTTC. It encodes CASSYWRGSYEQYF.